The 26 T cell receptor beta chains reported below all come from one sample, sequenced in a study of blood T cell repertoires in COVID-19. Clones were sequenced by immunoSEQ multiplex PCR, and TCRdb holds only the in-frame ones, with some missing. There are 200,000 to 300,000 clones in the sample; around four fifths occur only once, and 4.2% lies in the top ten. Sequences were obtained from peripheral blood. The receptor source for this set is a man in his fifties or sixties with acute or convalescent COVID-19.

The chain has TRBV5-1 and TRBJ2-5; D might be TRBD2 (5 bases). Germline V CDR1 and CDR2: SGHRS, YFSETQ. V was trimmed by 3 bases and J by 2 bases, leaving 14 bases between them. CDR3 length equals 15 residues. The CDR3 loop reads CASSSSPGKQETQYF. The CDR3, as DNA: TGCGCCAGCAGCTCCTCCCCGGGGAAACAAGAGACCCAGTACTTC.

This chain uses TRBV13 with TRBJ2-1; 8 bases line up with TRBD2. Germline CDR1 and CDR2: PRHDT and FYEKMQ (reference sequence). CDR3 length: 15 amino acids. V shed 10 bases, J shed 3 bases, and the junction held 11 bases outside the gene matches. DNA for the CDR3: TGTGCCAATAATGATGCGGGGGGAGGCTACAATGAGCAGTTCTTC. Its translation: CANNDAGGGYNEQFF.

The gene calls are TRBV7-8 and TRBJ1-1, with D possibly TRBD1 on 5 matching bases. CDR1 and CDR2 from the germline V gene are SGHVS and FQNEAQ. The CDR3 extends over 14 amino acids. V was cut by 5 bases and J by 5 bases, with 15 bases left in between. The CDR3 sequence is CASSRVGAGTEAFF. Here the CDR3 DNA reads TGTGCCAGCAGCCGGGTTGGGGCCGGGACTGAAGCTTTCTTT.

The chain has TRBV5-4 and TRBJ1-2, with D perhaps TRBD1 (6 bases). The CDR3 is made up of 16 amino acids. Trimming took 2 bases from V and 8 from J, leaving 22 bases between them. Germline V gene sequence: CDR1 SGHNT, CDR2 YYREEE (reference sequence). The CDR3 DNA reads as TGTGCCAGCAGCTTAGGCAGGGGCGCCGGGCCCGAAGGCTACACCTTC. It yields the protein CASSLGRGAGPEGYTF.

CDR3 DNA sequence: TGTGCCAGCAGTTACGCAGAGGGGGTGAAGAGGTATGGCTACACCTTC. The encoded protein is CASSYAEGVKRYGYTF. The rearrangement joins TRBV6-6 to TRBJ1-2; tentatively, D is TRBD1 (6 bases). CDR3 length: 16 amino acids. Between the trimmed V and J ends, which lost 2 bases and 5 bases, there was a span of 18 bases. The germline gives CDR1 MNHNY, CDR2 SVGAGI (reference sequence).

This clone turned up a few times. CDR3 region: CASSVTTLVRYDQPQHF. The CDR3 DNA follows: TGTGCCAGCAGCGTAACGACGCTAGTCCGATATGATCAGCCCCAGCATTTT. The gene calls are TRBV9 and TRBJ1-5; D unresolved. Trimming removed 1 base from V and 5 bases from J, with 19 bases in between. Looked up from germline, CDR1 is SGDLS and CDR2 is YYNGEE. The CDR3 covers 17 residues.

The chain joins TRBV4-2 to TRBJ2-1, with 10 bases aligning to TRBD2. Looked up from germline, CDR1 is LGHNA and CDR2 is YNFKEQ. The CDR3 has 16 amino acids. The V segment lost 0 bases and the J segment 9 bases; nucleotides outside the gene matches: 8. In nucleotides, the CDR3 is TGTGCCAGCAGCCAAGATCCAGCGGGGGGGCTTGGTGAGCAGTTCTTC. It yields the protein CASSQDPAGGLGEQFF.

This chain joins TRBV28 and TRBJ2-1; 7 bases align to TRBD1. Germline CDR1 and CDR2: MDHEN and SYDVKM. This CDR3 region has 15 residues. Trimming cost V 2 bases and J 2 bases; bases outside gene matches: 3. The CDR3 DNA reads TGTGCCAGCAGTTTAAGGGGGCGCCCCTACAATGAGCAGTTCTTC. Its protein product is CASSLRGRPYNEQFF.

This rearrangement joins TRBV30 to TRBJ2-5, with D tentatively TRBD1 (6 bases). V dropped 0 bases and J dropped 5 bases, with 16 bases sitting between them. CDR3 length: 15 residues. CDR1 and CDR2 (germline): GTSNPN, SVGIG (reference sequence). CDR3 region: CAWSVRGRGGETQYF. The CDR3, as DNA: TGTGCCTGGAGTGTACGGGGCAGGGGCGGGGAGACCCAGTACTTC.

The gene calls are TRBV10-3 and TRBJ1-2; D perhaps matches TRBD1 (5 bases). Germline CDR1 ENHRY, CDR2 SYGVKD. Trimming cost V 7 bases and J 4 bases, with 10 bases left between them. The CDR3 runs to 12 residues. CDR3 DNA: TGTGCCATCAATGGGGCAATCTATGGCTACACCTTC. Its translation: CAINGAIYGYTF.

V gene TRBV28 combines with J gene TRBJ2-7, with a possible D match to TRBD1 (6 bases). Per germline, CDR1 MDHEN and CDR2 SYDVKM. This CDR3 is built from 14 residues. Trimming removed 2 bases at V and 2 bases at J, with 10 bases between. The CDR3 loop is CASSLDRPTYEQYF. In nucleotides, the CDR3 is TGTGCCAGCAGTTTAGACAGGCCTACCTACGAGCAGTACTTC.

The chain has TRBV28 and TRBJ2-7, with D uncertain. This CDR3 has 12 residues. The V gene lost 4 bases and the J gene lost 4 bases, with 8 bases spanning the gap. Germline-derived CDR1 and CDR2 are MDHEN and SYDVKM. CDR3 amino acids: CASSSEPYEQYF. The CDR3 DNA sequence: TGTGCCAGCAGTTCGGAGCCTTACGAGCAGTACTTC.

The chain couples TRBV9 to TRBJ2-3, with D perhaps TRBD2 (5 bases). The CDR3 is made up of 14 amino acids. Trimming pared 3 bases from V and 3 bases from J, leaving 11 bases between. CDR1 and CDR2 (germline): SGDLS, YYNGEE. The CDR3 reads CASSAARDTDTQYF. The CDR3 DNA follows: TGTGCCAGCAGCGCCGCCCGGGATACAGATACGCAGTATTTT.

This clone was observed once. V and J are TRBV19 and TRBJ2-1; 7 nucleotides agree with TRBD1. The ends lost 5 bases at V and 3 bases at J; junction bases unmatched: 4. Germline CDR1 LNHDA, CDR2 SQIVND (reference sequence). The CDR3 totals 14 residues. The CDR3, as DNA: TGTGCCAGTAGTCAAGGGGACAGCTACAATGAGCAGTTCTTC. It encodes CASSQGDSYNEQFF.

This clone has only one observation. The chain employs TRBV4-1 and TRBJ1-1; no clear D. This CDR3 has 14 amino acids. CDR1 is MGHRA and CDR2 is YSYEKL in the germline V gene. Trimming took 1 base from V and 1 from J, leaving 7 bases between them. CDR3 bases: TGCGCCAGCAGCCAAGTGGCCAGGAACACTGAAGCTTTCTTT. This gives the protein CASSQVARNTEAFF.

The V and J genes are TRBV11-2 and TRBJ1-6; D is perhaps TRBD1 (6 bases). The CDR3 has 15 amino acids. Germline V gives CDR1 SGHAT, CDR2 FQNNGV. Trimming pared 1 base from V and 9 bases from J, leaving 13 bases between. The chain's CDR3 is CASSLVGGAASPLHF. As DNA, the CDR3 is TGTGCCAGCAGCTTAGTAGGGGGGGCGGCTTCACCCCTCCACTTT. Combining the CDR3 with reference TRBV11-2 and TRBJ1-6 gives the whole variable domain EAGVAQSPRYKIIEKRQSVAFWCNPISGHATLYWYQQILGQGPKLLIQFQNNGVVDDSQLPKDRFSAERLKGVDSTLKIQPAKLEDSAVYLCASSLVGGAASPLHFGNGTRLTVT.

This clone has just a few counts. The J gene is TRBJ1-1, the V gene TRBV5-4; 8 bases agree with TRBD1. The CDR3 consists of 14 residues. Trimming cost V 1 base and J 1 base; bases outside gene matches: 0. CDR1 SGHNT and CDR2 YYREEE come from the germline V gene (reference sequence). The CDR3 here is CASSLQGANTEAFF. DNA for the CDR3: TGTGCCAGCAGCTTGCAGGGGGCGAACACTGAAGCTTTCTTT. The whole variable domain, filled in from reference TRBV5-4 and TRBJ1-1, reads ETGVTQSPTHLIKTRGQQVTLRCSSQSGHNTVSWYQQALGQGPQFIFQYYREEENGRGNFPPRFSGLQFPNYSSELNVNALELDDSALYLCASSLQGANTEAFFGQGTRLTVV.

This chain connects TRBV5-1 to TRBJ1-6; no definite D call. The CDR3 is 13 amino acids. Germline CDR1 reads SGHRS; CDR2 reads YFSETQ. Deletions cut 4 bases from V and 11 bases from J, with 13 bases between. The CDR3 sequence is CASSPDQQTPLHF. The CDR3 nucleotides are TGCGCCAGCAGCCCAGATCAACAAACACCCCTCCACTTT.

V and J are TRBV2 and TRBJ1-1, with 7 bases identical to TRBD1. The germline gives CDR1 SNHLY, CDR2 FYNNEI. With 5 bases clipped from V and 0 bases from J, the junction kept 6 bases outside the gene matches. CDR3 length: 15 amino acids. In DNA form, the CDR3 reads TGTGCCAGCAGTTATACCGGACAGGTGAACACTGAAGCTTTCTTT. The encoded protein is CASSYTGQVNTEAFF.

The rearrangement joins TRBV9 to TRBJ2-1; 14 bases line up with TRBD2. Germline trimming cut 0 bases from V and 7 bases from J; bases unmatched to any gene: 15. Germline V lookup: CDR1 SGDLS, CDR2 YYNGEE. CDR3 length equals 20 residues. The CDR3 bases are TGTGCCAGCAGCGTAGGTAATTTAGGACTAGCGGGGGGTGGTTTGAATGAGCAGTTCTTC. This gives the protein CASSVGNLGLAGGGLNEQFF.

The chain combines TRBV5-1 with TRBJ2-1, with unresolved D. The CDR3 has 14 residues. Germline V CDR1 and CDR2: SGHRS, YFSETQ. The V and J ends lost 3 bases and 6 bases respectively, with 13 bases between them. The CDR3 here is CASSYTTLGNEQFF. The DNA of the CDR3 is TGCGCCAGCAGCTACACGACTCTGGGCAATGAGCAGTTCTTC.

This chain connects TRBV7-3 to TRBJ2-1, with 8 bases fitting TRBD2. Trimming took 5 bases from V and 9 from J; bases not matched to a gene: 18. The V gene's germline CDR1 is SGHTA and CDR2 FQGTGA. This CDR3 comprises 17 residues. The CDR3 loop is CASSRLGGTSLRGEQFF. CDR3 bases: TGTGCCAGCAGCCGCCTTGGCGGGACTAGTCTGAGGGGTGAGCAGTTCTTC.

The genes are TRBV5-1 and TRBJ2-3; D gene uncertain. From germline, CDR1 is SGHRS and CDR2 YFSETQ. CDR3 length: 14 amino acids. The V and J ends lost 8 bases and 0 bases respectively, with 13 bases between them. This CDR3 reads CASAPRPSTDTQYF. CDR3 coding DNA: TGCGCCAGTGCGCCGAGGCCTAGCACAGATACGCAGTATTTT.

This clone turned up a few times. The rearrangement links TRBV4-2 to TRBJ1-5, with TRBD1 as a possible D gene (5 bases). Germline CDR1 LGHNA, CDR2 YNFKEQ. V gave up 0 bases and J gave up 6 bases, with 18 bases separating them. The CDR3 loop spans 17 amino acids. CDR3 sequence (DNA): TGTGCCAGCAGCCAAGATTCTGGCGGGGGTTGGGGTCAGCCCCAGCATTTT. Protein sequence: CASSQDSGGGWGQPQHF.

The count of this clone is one. V gene TRBV6-6 combines with J gene TRBJ1-2, with 7 bases that match TRBD1. Germline V gives CDR1 MNHNY, CDR2 SVGAGI (reference sequence). The CDR3 covers 14 residues. With 4 bases clipped from V and 8 bases from J, the junction kept 10 bases outside the gene matches. CDR3 bases: TGTGCCAGCAGTTCCGTTATGACAGGGAACGGCTACACCTTC. This codes for CASSSVMTGNGYTF.

For the CDR3, the DNA is TGTGCCAGTAGTATATGGCAGGCGAACACCGGGGAGCTGTTTTTT. It specifies CASSIWQANTGELFF. The J gene is TRBJ2-2, the V gene TRBV19; D unresolved. Trimming stripped 2 bases from V and 0 bases from J, with 7 bases between. The CDR3 has 15 residues. From germline, CDR1 is LNHDA and CDR2 SQIVND (reference sequence).